Sequencing of this T cell receptor (beta chain) was carried out in a study of blood T cell repertoires in COVID-19. Study-wide context: COVID-19 samples from acute and convalescent phases originated in the United States, Italy and Spain. Nucleic acid was either cDNA or gDNA, and it came from T cells, B-cell-depleted T cells, or PBMCs.

Methods used by the authors: Amplification with reference gene primers provided the estimates of nucleated cell counts. Clones were sequenced by immunoSEQ multiplex PCR, and TCRdb holds only the in-frame ones, with some missing. The DNA gave D and trimming, while V, J and clone size come from that table. The sample lists 150,000 to 200,000 clones, about 86% occurring once. The CDR3 totals 15 residues. Per germline, CDR1 SEHNR and CDR2 FQNEAQ (reference sequence). V gave up 7 bases and J gave up 5 bases, with 20 bases separating them. Sequenced material: peripheral blood. V usage is TRBV7-9 and J usage is TRBJ1-1; possibly TRBD1 for D (5 bases). The clonotype was recovered from a man between 60 and 75 years old with acute or convalescent COVID-19. The chain's CDR3 is CASTRGGGIGTEAFF. CDR3 DNA: TGTGCCAGCACCCGGGGGGGTGGAATTGGGACTGAAGCTTTCTTT.